The rows below give T cell receptor beta chains drawn from one sample of a study of T cell responses to AZD1222 COVID-19 vaccine. Data came from immunoSEQ multiplex PCR; TCRdb stores just in-frame clones and leaves some out. This sample has 100,000 to 120,000 clones, with 70% to 90% found just once. Sequences were derived from peripheral blood, sampled on day 0 of AZD1222 vaccination. These receptors came from an adult in good health. Each CDR3 is given with its conserved first and last residue. D genes are given only for firm matches. Clone size is stated in some rows and not others, as once, few, many or a class when expanded.

TRBJ2-3 TRBD2 TRBV3-1/TRBV3-2 . TGTGCCAGCAGCCAAGGAACGCCCGGACTAGCGCACCCAGATACGCAGTATTTT CASSQGTPGLAHPDTQYF
TRBJ2-3 TRBD2 TRBV9 once TGTGCCAGCAGCGTAACGGAGCGGGGGGGGCCTCTGGATACGCAGTATTTT CASSVTERGGPLDTQYF
TRBJ1-3 TRBD1 TRBV7-9 . TGTGCCAGCAGCCTTGGACAGGGGGCAGGAAACACCATATATTTT CASSLGQGAGNTIYF
TRBJ1-3 . TRBV7-2 . TGTGCCAGCAGCTTACAGGGGACTTCTGGAAACACCATATATTTT CASSLQGTSGNTIYF
TRBJ1-2 . TRBV27 . TGTGCCATCTCGACCGGGATTGGAGATGGCTACACCTTC CAISTGIGDGYTF
TRBJ2-7 . TRBV11-2 . TGTGCCAGCAGCGCTGGCGAGGGCCAAAAGTACTACGAGCAGTACTTC CASSAGEGQKYYEQYF
TRBJ1-2 . TRBV27 . TGTGCCAGCAGTTTTTACAGAGACTATGGCTACACCTTC CASSFYRDYGYTF
TRBJ1-6 . TRBV15 . TGTGCCACCAGCAGAGATGGGGGGGGCTTCTATAATTCACCCCTCCACTTT CATSRDGGGFYNSPLHF
TRBJ1-5 . TRBV19 . TGTGCCAGTAGTATCCCCATGGGGGGCAATCAGCCCCAGCATTTT CASSIPMGGNQPQHF
TRBJ2-3 . TRBV21-1 once TGTGCCAGCAGCGCCCGGACTAGCGGGGGCTCCACAGATACGCAGTATTTT CASSARTSGGSTDTQYF
TRBJ1-1 . TRBV5-1 . TGCGCCAGCGAGATTACCCCAGGGGCCCCGAACACTGAAGCTTTCTTT CASEITPGAPNTEAFF
TRBJ2-7 . TRBV28 . TGTGCCAGCAGTGTCCCCTACGAGCAGTACTTC CASSVPYEQYF
TRBJ2-6 . TRBV6-2/TRBV6-3 . TGTGCCAGCAGTTTTGTTTGGGGTTCTGGGGCCAACGTCCTGACTTTC CASSFVWGSGANVLTF
TRBJ1-1 . TRBV4-3 . TGCGCCAGCAGCCAAGATCTTAGGGGGAACACTGAAGCTTTCTTT CASSQDLRGNTEAFF
TRBJ2-7 TRBD2 TRBV28 . TGTGCCAGCAGCCCCTGGGGGACTAGCTCCTACGAGCAGTACTTC CASSPWGTSSYEQYF
TRBJ2-7 . TRBV15 . TGTGCCACCAGCAGAGATAGCCCAGGGATCTACGAGCAGTACTTC CATSRDSPGIYEQYF
TRBJ1-5 . TRBV19 . TGTGCCAGTAGTATAGAGGTGGTCCAAGGGCCCCAGCATTTT CASSIEVVQGPQHF
TRBJ2-7 . TRBV28 . TGTGCCAGCAGTTTTCAGGTGCCCCCGGGGGAGCAGTACTTC CASSFQVPPGEQYF
TRBJ2-1 TRBD2 TRBV2 . TGTGCCAGCAGTGTATCCACGGGAGGCAATGAGCAGTTCTTC CASSVSTGGNEQFF
TRBJ1-2 TRBD1 TRBV7-3 few TGTGCCAGCAGCTTAAACCCGGGACAGGAGGGTGGCTACACCTTC CASSLNPGQEGGYTF
TRBJ2-5 . TRBV28 . TGTGCCAGCAGTTTACCCGTCACTCAGATGGGGGGAGAGACCCAGTACTTC CASSLPVTQMGGETQYF
TRBJ2-7 . TRBV4-3 . TGCGCCAGCAGCCAAGTCCGACAGGCGGGGGAGCAGTACTTC CASSQVRQAGEQYF
TRBJ2-7 . TRBV9 . TGTGCCAGCAGCGTAGGTGAACCAGGGGCTTACGAGCAGTACTTC CASSVGEPGAYEQYF
TRBJ2-3 . TRBV4-1 . TGCGCCAGCAGCCAAGAGTGGGAGGACACAGATACGCAGTATTTT CASSQEWEDTDTQYF
TRBJ1-1 TRBD1 TRBV19 . TGTGCCAGTAGTATTGGGACAGCAATGAACACTGAAGCTTTCTTT CASSIGTAMNTEAFF
TRBJ1-5 . TRBV6-5 . TGTGCCAGCAGTCCCCGGGGGAGCAATCAGCCCCAGCATTTT CASSPRGSNQPQHF
TRBJ2-3 . TRBV7-2 . TGTGCCAGCAGCTTAGGAGGACCACTTAGCACAGATACGCAGTATTTT CASSLGGPLSTDTQYF
TRBJ2-1 TRBD2 TRBV4-2 . TGTGCCAGCAGCCAAGAGCTAGCGGGATACAATGAGCAGTTCTTC CASSQELAGYNEQFF
TRBJ2-5 . TRBV6-1 . TGTGCCAGCAGTTCGCCAGTAGGACGGGGAGAGACCCAGTACTTC CASSSPVGRGETQYF
TRBJ1-1 . TRBV18 . TGTGCCAGCTCACCACAAGCTAATACTTTCTTT CASSPQANTFF
TRBJ2-7 . TRBV14 . TGTGCCAGCAGCCAAGGTCCCGGGGTCCAATACGAGCAGTACTTC CASSQGPGVQYEQYF
TRBJ2-2 . TRBV28 . TGTGCCAGCCGCGGGACTTTAAACACCGGGGAGCTGTTTTTT CASRGTLNTGELFF